This is a list of T cell receptor beta chains from one sample in a study of blood T cell repertoires in COVID-19. Clones were read by immunoSEQ multiplex PCR, and TCRdb kept only the in-frame ones, dropping some. The sample has tens of thousands of clones, around 73% seen once. The sequenced sample consisted of peripheral blood. The receptors derive from an older woman with acute or convalescent COVID-19. Each CDR3 is given without its conserved first and last residue. Each record gives: V gene, CDR3 protein.

TRBV19 ATPGQQGYGYT
TRBV5-1 ASSPTVTNEKLF
TRBV5-6 ASSGDGGGPHPENEQF
TRBV19 ASSSTKEGTKPRELF
TRBV12-3/TRBV12-4 ASSLQGANIQY
TRBV5-1 ASSTGTDGVGV
TRBV29-1 SVRTERGTYEQY
TRBV6-5 ASKSSYEQY
TRBV4-1 ASSHSDRGSYGYT
TRBV4-1 ASSQDISGAQRTQY
TRBV5-1 ASSSTGQAQETQY
TRBV7-9 ASSERQYSPLH
TRBV27 ASSLGGTGFSPLH
TRBV10-1 ASSYRGPWDTQY
TRBV7-9 ASSQDRAGELF
TRBV4-2 ASSPSGGADQPQH
TRBV6-6 ASSYSFNEQF
TRBV5-6 ASSSRVGDGYT
TRBV13 ASSADRMFLNEQF
TRBV11-2 ASSRPGTGEETQY